What follows is one T cell receptor beta chain and its context. This CDR3 is 14 amino acids long. CDR1 and CDR2 from the germline V gene are SQVTM and ANQGSEA. Trimming took off 7 bases at V and 0 bases at J, with 15 bases between the two ends. The data stem from a study of shared T cell receptors in the human thymus. Clones were sequenced by immunoSEQ multiplex PCR, and TCRdb holds only the in-frame ones, with some missing. The sample lists hundreds of thousands of clones, approximately 88% seen once, with 0.0095% to 0.013% in the top ten. Separately, the same data were catalogued under a study of human thymus T cells.

The sample consisted of thymocytes. This chain joins TRBV29-1 and TRBJ1-2; D gene ambiguous. The sequence derives from a boy younger than two with a congenital heart defect. CDR3 DNA sequence: TGCAGCGCCTTGGGCCCACCAGCTAACTATGGCTACACCTTC. Its translation: CSALGPPANYGYTF.